What follows describes a single T cell receptor (beta chain). The data were obtained in a study of T-cell reconstitution after alpha-beta-depleted transplantation in children. TCRbeta library construction was performed incorporating unique molecular identifiers. TCRdb called the PCR reads again in MiXCR, with one record for every CDR3 protein. Of 330,000 or so distinct CDR3 sequences listed, about 9.3% are singletons. V dropped 7 bases and J dropped 4 bases, with 17 bases sitting between them. The length of the CDR3 is 14 residues. Looked up from germline, CDR1 is MDHEN and CDR2 is SYDVKM. J is TRBJ2-7 and V is TRBV28; D perhaps matches TRBD1 (6 bases). The clonotype originates from a human donor who donated a stem cell graft to a child with acute lymphoblastic leukemia. The sequenced sample was PBMCs from the stem cell graft donor, obtained from the stem cell graft. The CDR3 loop is CASISGQIDYEQYF. DNA of the CDR3: TGTGCCAGCATCTCAGGACAGATAGATTACGAGCAGTACTTC.